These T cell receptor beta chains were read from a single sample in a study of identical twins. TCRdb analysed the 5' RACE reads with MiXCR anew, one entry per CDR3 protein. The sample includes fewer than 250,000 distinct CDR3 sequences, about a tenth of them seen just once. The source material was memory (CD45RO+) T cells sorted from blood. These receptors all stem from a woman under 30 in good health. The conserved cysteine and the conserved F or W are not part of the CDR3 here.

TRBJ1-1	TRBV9	ASSMRTGLDTEAF
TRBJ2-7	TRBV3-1	ASSQDRRAQY
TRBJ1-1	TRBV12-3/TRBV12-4	ASSTTGDYTEAF
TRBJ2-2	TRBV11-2	ASSHGRSGGGELF
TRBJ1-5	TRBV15	ATSRYGLHQPQH
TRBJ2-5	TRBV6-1	ASTRLAGETQY
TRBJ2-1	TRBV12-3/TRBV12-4	ASSFGTSGPTNYNEQF
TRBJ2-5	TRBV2	ASKWDTMTSGSQTGETQY
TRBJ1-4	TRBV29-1	SVAGSFNEKLF
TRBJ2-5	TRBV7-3	ASSFSGTSAETQY
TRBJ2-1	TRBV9	ASSGGTGSYNEQF
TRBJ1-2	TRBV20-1	SARWQGLSGYT
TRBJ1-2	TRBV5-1	ASRVSPRDGYT
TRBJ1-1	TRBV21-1	ASINSRGEAF
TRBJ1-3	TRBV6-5	ASSYSVAGAGNTIY
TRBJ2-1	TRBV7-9	ASSGMDRANEQF
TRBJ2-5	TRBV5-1	ASSPRPRDGTQY
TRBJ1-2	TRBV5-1	ASSLGWQDYGYT
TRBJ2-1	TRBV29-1	SVEYLAGGQF
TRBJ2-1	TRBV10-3	AISDPGLAAWDEQF
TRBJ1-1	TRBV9	ASKDIKLNTEAF
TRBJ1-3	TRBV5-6	ASSFSPPGRGNTIY
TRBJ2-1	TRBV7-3	ASSLLTSPPYNEQF
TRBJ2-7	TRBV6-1	ASSEEGTSYEQY
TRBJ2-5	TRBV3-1	ASTSPGLAETQY
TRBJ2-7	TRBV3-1	ASSQPGVVYEQY
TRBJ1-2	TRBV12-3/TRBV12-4	ASSFALAGQVNGYT
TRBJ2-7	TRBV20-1	SARGRNYEQY
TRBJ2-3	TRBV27	ASTPRGAYPDTQY
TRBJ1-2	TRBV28	AGRGQESDYT
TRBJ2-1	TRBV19	ASSIVGGSSYNEQF
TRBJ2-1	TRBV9	ASSVVGGGRTTNEQF
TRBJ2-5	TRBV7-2	ASSQVRLTLETQY
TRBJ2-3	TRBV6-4	ASSVGSGDTDTQY
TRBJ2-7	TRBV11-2	ASSLGIALQPYEQY
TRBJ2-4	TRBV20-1	SARLGNIQY
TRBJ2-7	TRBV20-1	SASGGYEQY
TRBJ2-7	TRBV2	AGRTHHYEQY
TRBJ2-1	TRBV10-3	AISPSRGPYNEQF
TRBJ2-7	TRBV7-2	ASSPRVREQY
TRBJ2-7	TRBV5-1	ASSLAQGTYEQY
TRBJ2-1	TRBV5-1	ASAPGSSYNEQF
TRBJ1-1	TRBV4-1	ASSQDLRLGGNTEAF
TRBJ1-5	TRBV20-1	SANPGGAVGNQPQH
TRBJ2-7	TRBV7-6	ASSLTQNEQY
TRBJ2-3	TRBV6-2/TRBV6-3	ASSIGQGEMDTQY
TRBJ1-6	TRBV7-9	ASSLEGDSPLH
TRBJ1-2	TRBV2	ASTLLPGTGYT
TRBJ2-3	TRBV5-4	ASSLGGRSASTDTQY
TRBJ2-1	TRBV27	ASSPVPRTSGRRFNEQF
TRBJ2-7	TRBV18	ASSPSSRTYEQY
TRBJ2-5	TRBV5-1	ASRQVTSGQETQY
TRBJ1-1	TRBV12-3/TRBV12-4	ASSQGGGGKIEAF
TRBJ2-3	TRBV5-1	ASSTLVVGTSQY